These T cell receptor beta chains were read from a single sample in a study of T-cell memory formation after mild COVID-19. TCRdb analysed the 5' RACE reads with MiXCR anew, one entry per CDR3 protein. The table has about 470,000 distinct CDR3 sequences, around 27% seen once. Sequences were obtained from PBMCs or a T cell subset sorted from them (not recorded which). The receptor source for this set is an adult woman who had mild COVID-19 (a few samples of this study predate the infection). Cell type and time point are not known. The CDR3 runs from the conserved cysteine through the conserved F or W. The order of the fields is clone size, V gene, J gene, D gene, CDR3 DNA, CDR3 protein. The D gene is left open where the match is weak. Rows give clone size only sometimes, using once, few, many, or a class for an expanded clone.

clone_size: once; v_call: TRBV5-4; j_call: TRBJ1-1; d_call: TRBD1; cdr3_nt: TGTGCCAGCAGCCCGCGGGGACAGGGGCCAGTGAACACTGAAGCTTTCTTT; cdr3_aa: CASSPRGQGPVNTEAFF
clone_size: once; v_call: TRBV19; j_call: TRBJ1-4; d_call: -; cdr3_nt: TGTGCCAGTACAGACCCCCCGGGTGAAAAACTGTTTTTT; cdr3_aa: CASTDPPGEKLFF
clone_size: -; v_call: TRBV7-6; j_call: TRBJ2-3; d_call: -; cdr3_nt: TGTGCCAGCAGCTTACCCCGGGACAACCCCACAGATACGCAGTATTTT; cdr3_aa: CASSLPRDNPTDTQYF
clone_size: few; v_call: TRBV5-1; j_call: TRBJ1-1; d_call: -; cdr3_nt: TGCGCCAGCAGCTCCCGGACAGAGATGAACACTGAAGCTTTCTTT; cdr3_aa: CASSSRTEMNTEAFF
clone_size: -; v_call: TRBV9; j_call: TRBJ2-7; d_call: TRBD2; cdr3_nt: TGTGCCAGCAGCCCCCGGACTAGCGGGACGTCCTACGAGCAGTACTTC; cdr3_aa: CASSPRTSGTSYEQYF
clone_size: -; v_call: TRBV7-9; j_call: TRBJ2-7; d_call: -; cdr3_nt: TGTGCCAGCAGCTCGCCTGGGAATCCCTCCTACGAGCAGTACTTC; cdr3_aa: CASSSPGNPSYEQYF
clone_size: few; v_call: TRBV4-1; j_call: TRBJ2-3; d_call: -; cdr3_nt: TGCGCCAGCAGAGGAGGGGGAGATACGCAGTATTTT; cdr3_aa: CASRGGGDTQYF
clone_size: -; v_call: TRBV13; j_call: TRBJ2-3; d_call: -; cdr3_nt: TGTGCCAGCAGCATCGAAGCGGGCCCCTCCACAGATACGCAGTATTTT; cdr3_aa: CASSIEAGPSTDTQYF
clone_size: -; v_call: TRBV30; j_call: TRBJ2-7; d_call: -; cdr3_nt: TGTGCCTGGAGTGTACACAGCTCCTACGAGCAGTACTTC; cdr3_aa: CAWSVHSSYEQYF
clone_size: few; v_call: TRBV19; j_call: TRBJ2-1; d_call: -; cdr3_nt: TGTGCCAGTAGTATGGGGAAGTACAATGAGCAGTTCTTC; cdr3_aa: CASSMGKYNEQFF
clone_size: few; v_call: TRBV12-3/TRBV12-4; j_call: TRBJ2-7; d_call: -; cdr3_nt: TGTGCCAGCAGTTCTCAGGGGGGGGAGGGGTTCCGGCTTCTCTATATCAGGCTTCAGCAGTACTTC; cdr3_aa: CASSSQGGEGFRLLYIRLQQYF
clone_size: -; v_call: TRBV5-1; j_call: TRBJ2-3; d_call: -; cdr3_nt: TGCGCTTCAGGTGCGGGCGACACAGATACGCAGTATTTT; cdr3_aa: CASGAGDTDTQYF
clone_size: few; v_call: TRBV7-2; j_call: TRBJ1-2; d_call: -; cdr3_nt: TGTGCCAGCAGCTTAGCATGGTTTTGGGGCTACACCTTC; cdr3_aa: CASSLAWFWGYTF
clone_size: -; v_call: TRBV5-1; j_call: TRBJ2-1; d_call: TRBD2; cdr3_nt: TGCGCCAGCAGCTGGGAAACCCCTAGCGGGGGATCTTACAATGAGCAGTTCTTC; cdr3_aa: CASSWETPSGGSYNEQFF
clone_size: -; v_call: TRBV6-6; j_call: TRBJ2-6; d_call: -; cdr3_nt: TGTGCCAGCAGTTCCCAGGGGTTCTCTGGGGCCAACGTCCTGACTTTC; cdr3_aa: CASSSQGFSGANVLTF
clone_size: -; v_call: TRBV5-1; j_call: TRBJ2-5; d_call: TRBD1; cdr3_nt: TGCGCCAGCAGCTTACAGGGGGCGGTGTATGAGACCCAGTACTTC; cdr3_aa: CASSLQGAVYETQYF
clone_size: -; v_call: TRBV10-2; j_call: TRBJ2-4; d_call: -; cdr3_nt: TGCGCCAGCAGTGGGCCTCAGGGTAGGGGGGCCAAAAACATTCAGTACTTC; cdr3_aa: CASSGPQGRGAKNIQYF
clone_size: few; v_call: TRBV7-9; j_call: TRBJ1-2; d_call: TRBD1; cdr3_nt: TGTGCCAGCAGCTCTTCGACAGGGGAACTCTATGGCTACACCTTC; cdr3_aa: CASSSSTGELYGYTF
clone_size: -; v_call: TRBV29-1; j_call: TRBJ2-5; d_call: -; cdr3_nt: TGCAGCGTTGAACCGCCCACGCAAGAGACCCAGTACTTC; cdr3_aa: CSVEPPTQETQYF
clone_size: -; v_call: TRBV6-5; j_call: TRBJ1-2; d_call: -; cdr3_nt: TGTGCCAGCAGTTACTCGGCAACCGACTTGTCCGTTGACTATGGCTACACCTTC; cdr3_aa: CASSYSATDLSVDYGYTF
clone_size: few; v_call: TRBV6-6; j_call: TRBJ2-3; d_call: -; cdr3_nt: TGTGCCAGCCACCCTCGACAGCAATCCATGGGGGATACGCAGTATTTT; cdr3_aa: CASHPRQQSMGDTQYF
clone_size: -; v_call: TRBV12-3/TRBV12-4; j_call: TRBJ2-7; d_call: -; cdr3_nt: TGTGCCAGCAGGCTGGGCGCGATAAGAAACGAGCAGTACTTC; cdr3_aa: CASRLGAIRNEQYF
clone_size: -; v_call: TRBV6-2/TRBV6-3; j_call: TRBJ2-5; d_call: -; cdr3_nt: TGTGCCAGCAGTTGGTCCCGAGGAGAGACCCAGTACTTC; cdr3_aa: CASSWSRGETQYF
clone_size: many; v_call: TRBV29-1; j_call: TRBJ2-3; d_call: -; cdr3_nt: TGCAGCGTTCCCTACCAGGGAAGGGCCACAGATACGCAGTATTTT; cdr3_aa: CSVPYQGRATDTQYF
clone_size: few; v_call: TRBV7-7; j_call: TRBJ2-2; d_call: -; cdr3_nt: TGTGCCAGCAGCTCGGGGAATTTGTACACCGGGGAGCTGTTTTTT; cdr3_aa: CASSSGNLYTGELFF
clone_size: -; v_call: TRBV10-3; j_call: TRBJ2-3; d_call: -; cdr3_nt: TGTGCCATCAGTGTGGGGTTGGATACGCAGTATTTT; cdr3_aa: CAISVGLDTQYF
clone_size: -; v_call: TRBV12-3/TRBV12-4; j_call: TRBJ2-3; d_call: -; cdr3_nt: TGTGCCGGCAGACCCGACGGGGCTAGTCAGTATTTT; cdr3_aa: CAGRPDGASQYF
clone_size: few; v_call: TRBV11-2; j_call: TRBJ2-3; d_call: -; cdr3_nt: TGTGCCAGCGGGAACCCCACAGATACGCAGTATTTT; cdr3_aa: CASGNPTDTQYF
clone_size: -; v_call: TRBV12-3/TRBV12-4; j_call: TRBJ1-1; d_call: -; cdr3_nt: TGTGCCAGCAGTTTCTCCAGCACCACTGAAGCTTTCTTT; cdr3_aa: CASSFSSTTEAFF
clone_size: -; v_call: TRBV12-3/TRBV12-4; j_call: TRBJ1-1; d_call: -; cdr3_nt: TGTGCCAGCAGTTTCGGTCGCACAGCCGTTGAAGCTTTCTTT; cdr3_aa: CASSFGRTAVEAFF
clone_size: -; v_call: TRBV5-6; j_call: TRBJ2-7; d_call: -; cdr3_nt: TGTGCCAGCAGCTTGGTACGGGGATCCTACGAGCAGTACTTC; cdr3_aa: CASSLVRGSYEQYF
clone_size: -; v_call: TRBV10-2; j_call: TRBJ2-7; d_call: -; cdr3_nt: TGCGCCAGCAGTGAGGGGGTTTTCTACGAGCAGTACTTC; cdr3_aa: CASSEGVFYEQYF
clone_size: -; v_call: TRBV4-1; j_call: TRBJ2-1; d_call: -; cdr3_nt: TGCGCCAGCAGCCAAGGGTCTAGATTATCCTACAATGAGCAGTTCTTC; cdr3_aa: CASSQGSRLSYNEQFF
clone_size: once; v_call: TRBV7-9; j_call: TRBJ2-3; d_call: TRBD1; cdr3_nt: TGTGCCAGCAGCACACGGACAGGGGGGGTCACAGATACGCAGTATTTT; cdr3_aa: CASSTRTGGVTDTQYF
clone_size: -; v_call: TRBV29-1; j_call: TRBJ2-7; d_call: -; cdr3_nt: TGCAGCGTTGAAGTGACAAACTACGAGCAGTACTTC; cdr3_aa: CSVEVTNYEQYF
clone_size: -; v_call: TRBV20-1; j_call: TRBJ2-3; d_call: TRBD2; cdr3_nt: TGCAGTTCCCAGCGGGAGGGCCGAGGGGATACGCAGTATTTT; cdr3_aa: CSSQREGRGDTQYF
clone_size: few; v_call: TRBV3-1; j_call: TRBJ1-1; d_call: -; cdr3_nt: TGTGCCAGCAGCCAATCCTCGGGCAGAGTCCTGAACACTGAAGCTTTCTTT; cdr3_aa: CASSQSSGRVLNTEAFF
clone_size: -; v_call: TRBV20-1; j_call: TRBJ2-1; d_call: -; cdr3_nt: TGCAGTGCTAGAGATCTTGGGAGCCGGCGGGGAGGCGGGTCGTGGCACAATGAGCAGTTCTTC; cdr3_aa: CSARDLGSRRGGGSWHNEQFF